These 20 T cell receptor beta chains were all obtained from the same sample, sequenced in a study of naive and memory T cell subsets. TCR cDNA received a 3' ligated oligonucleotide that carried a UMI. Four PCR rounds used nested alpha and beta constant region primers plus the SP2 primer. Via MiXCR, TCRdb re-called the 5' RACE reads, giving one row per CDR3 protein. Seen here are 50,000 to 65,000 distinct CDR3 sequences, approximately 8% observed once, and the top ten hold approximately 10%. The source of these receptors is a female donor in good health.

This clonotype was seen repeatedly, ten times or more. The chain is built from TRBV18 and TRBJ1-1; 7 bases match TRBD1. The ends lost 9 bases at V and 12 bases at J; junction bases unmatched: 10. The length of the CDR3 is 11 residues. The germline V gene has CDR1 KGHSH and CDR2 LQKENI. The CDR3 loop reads CASSSQGRTFF. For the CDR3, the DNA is TGTGCCAGTTCATCACAGGGGAGGACTTTCTTT.

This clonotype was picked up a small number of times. Here the CDR3 reads CASNEGPTTGNQPQHF. The CDR3 nucleotides are TGCGCCAGCAACGAGGGACCAACAACGGGCAATCAGCCCCAGCATTTT. The V call is TRBV5-1, the J call TRBJ1-5; D possibly corresponds to TRBD1 (5 bases). The CDR3 sequence is 16 residues long. Germline V gene data show CDR1 as SGHRS and CDR2 as YFSETQ. V dropped 6 bases and J dropped 2 bases, with 18 bases sitting between them.

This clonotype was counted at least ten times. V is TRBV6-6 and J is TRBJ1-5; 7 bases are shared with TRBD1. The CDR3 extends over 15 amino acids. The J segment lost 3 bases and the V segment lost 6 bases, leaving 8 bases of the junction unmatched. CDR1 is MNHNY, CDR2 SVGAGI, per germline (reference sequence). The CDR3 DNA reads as TGTGCCAGCAGGGTACACGACAGGGACAATCAGCCCCAGCATTTT. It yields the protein CASRVHDRDNQPQHF.

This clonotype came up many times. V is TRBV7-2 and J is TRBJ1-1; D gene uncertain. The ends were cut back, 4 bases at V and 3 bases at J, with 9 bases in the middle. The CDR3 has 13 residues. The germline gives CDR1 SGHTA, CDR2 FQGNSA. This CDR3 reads CASSSQSDTEAFF. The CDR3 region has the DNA TGTGCCAGCAGCTCCCAGTCGGACACTGAAGCTTTCTTT.

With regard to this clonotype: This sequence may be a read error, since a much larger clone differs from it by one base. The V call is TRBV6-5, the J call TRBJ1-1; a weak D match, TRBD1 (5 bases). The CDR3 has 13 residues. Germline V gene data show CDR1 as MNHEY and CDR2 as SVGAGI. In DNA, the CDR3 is TGTGTCAGCAGTTACCCCGGGACCGGTGAAGCTTTCTTT. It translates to CVSSYPGTGEAFF.

CDR3 DNA sequence: TGCAGCGTTGGCGTCGGACAGACTATTAACTATGGCTACACCTTC. This encodes CSVGVGQTINYGYTF. The V gene is TRBV29-1, the J gene TRBJ1-2, with D perhaps TRBD1 (6 bases). The germline gives CDR1 SQVTM, CDR2 ANQGSEA. Between the trimmed V and J ends, which lost 4 bases and 1 base, there was a span of 16 bases. The CDR3 runs 15 residues.

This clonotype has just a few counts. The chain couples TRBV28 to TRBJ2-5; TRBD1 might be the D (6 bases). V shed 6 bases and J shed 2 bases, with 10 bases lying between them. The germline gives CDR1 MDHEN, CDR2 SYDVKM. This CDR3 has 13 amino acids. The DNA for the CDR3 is TGTGCCAGCAGACGACAGGTACAAGAGACCCAGTACTTC. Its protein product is CASRRQVQETQYF.

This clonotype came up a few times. In DNA, the CDR3 is TGCAGTGCTAGAGAATTTAGGCGCGCGGAGACCCAGTACTTC. It translates to CSAREFRRAETQYF. The rearrangement joins TRBV20-1 to TRBJ2-5; D is uncertain. This CDR3 contains 14 residues. The germline V gene encodes CDR1 DFQATT and CDR2 SNEGSKA (reference sequence). Between the trimmed V and J ends, which lost 0 bases and 5 bases, there was a span of 13 bases.

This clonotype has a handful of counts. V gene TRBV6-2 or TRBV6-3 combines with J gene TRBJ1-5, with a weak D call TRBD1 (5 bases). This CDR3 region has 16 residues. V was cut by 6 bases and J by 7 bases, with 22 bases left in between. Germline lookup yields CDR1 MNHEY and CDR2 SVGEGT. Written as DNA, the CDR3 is TGTGCCAGCAGGATCCGGGACGGACTGGAGGCACAGCCCCAGCATTTT. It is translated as CASRIRDGLEAQPQHF.

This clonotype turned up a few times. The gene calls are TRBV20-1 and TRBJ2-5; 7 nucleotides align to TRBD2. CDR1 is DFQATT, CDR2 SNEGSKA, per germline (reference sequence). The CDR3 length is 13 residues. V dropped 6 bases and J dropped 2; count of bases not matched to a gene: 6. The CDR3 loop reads CSAPTRGQETQYF. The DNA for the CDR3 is TGCAGTGCCCCTACGCGGGGGCAAGAGACCCAGTACTTC.

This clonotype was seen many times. As DNA, the CDR3 is TGTGCCAGCAGTTACTTGGGCAGCTCTTACACCTTC. As protein: CASSYLGSSYTF. The chain carries TRBV6-2 or TRBV6-3 and TRBJ1-2; D is uncertain. Germline V gives CDR1 MNHEY, CDR2 SVGEGT. Trimming stripped 1 base from V and 11 bases from J, with 11 bases between. The CDR3 consists of 12 residues.

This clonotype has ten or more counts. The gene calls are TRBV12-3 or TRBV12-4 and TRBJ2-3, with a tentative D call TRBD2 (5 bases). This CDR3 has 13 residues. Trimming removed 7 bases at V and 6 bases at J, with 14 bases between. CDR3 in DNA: TGTGCCAGCAAGACGGACTTAGGGGATACGCAGTATTTT. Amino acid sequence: CASKTDLGDTQYF.

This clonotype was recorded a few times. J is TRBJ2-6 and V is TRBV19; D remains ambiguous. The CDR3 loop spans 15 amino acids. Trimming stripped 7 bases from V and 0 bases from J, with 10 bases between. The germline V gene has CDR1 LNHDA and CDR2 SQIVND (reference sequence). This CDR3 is CASTPTASGANVLTF. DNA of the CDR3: TGTGCCAGTACCCCAACTGCCTCTGGGGCCAACGTCCTGACTTTC. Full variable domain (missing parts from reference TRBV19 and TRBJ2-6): DGGITQSPKYLFRKEGQNVTLSCEQNLNHDAMYWYRQDPGQGLRLIYYSQIVNDFQKGDIAEGYSVSREKKESFPLTVTSAQKNPTAFYLCASTPTASGANVLTFGAGSRLTVL.

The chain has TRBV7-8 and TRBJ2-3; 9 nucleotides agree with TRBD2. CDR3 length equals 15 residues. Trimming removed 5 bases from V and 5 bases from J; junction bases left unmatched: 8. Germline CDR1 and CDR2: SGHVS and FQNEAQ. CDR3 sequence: CASSRLAGTVDTQYF. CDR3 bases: TGTGCCAGCAGCAGGCTAGCGGGGACCGTAGATACGCAGTATTTT.

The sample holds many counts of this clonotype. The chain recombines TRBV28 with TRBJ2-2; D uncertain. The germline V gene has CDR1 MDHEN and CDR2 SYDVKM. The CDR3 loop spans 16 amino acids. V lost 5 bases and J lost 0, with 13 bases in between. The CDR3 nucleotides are TGTGCCAGCAGTGTCGGGTACGGTGCGAACACCGGGGAGCTGTTTTTT. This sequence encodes CASSVGYGANTGELFF.

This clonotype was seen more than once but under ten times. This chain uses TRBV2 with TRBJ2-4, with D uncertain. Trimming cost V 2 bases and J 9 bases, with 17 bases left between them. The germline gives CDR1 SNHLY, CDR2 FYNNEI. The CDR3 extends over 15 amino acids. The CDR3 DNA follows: TGTGCCAGCAGTGAAAGTAGTAGAAGGATGGCCATTCAGTACTTC. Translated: CASSESSRRMAIQYF.

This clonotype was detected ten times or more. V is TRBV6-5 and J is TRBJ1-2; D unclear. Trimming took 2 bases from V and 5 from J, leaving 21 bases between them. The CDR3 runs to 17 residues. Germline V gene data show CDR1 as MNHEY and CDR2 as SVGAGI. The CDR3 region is CASSYAIEGLHGYGYTF. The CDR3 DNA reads TGTGCCAGCAGTTACGCAATAGAGGGTTTACATGGGTATGGCTACACCTTC.

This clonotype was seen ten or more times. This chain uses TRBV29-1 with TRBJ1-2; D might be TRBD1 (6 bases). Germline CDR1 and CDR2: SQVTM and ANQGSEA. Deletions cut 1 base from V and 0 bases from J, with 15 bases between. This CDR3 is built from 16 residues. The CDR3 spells CSVEGGTLATNYGYTF. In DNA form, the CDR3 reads TGCAGCGTTGAAGGCGGGACACTAGCTACTAACTATGGCTACACCTTC. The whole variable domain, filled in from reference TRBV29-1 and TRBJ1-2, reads SAVISQKPSRDICQRGTSLTIQCQVDSQVTMMFWYRQQPGQSLTLIATANQGSEATYESGFVIDKFPISRPNLTFSTLTVSNMSPEDSSIYLCSVEGGTLATNYGYTFGSGTRLTVV.

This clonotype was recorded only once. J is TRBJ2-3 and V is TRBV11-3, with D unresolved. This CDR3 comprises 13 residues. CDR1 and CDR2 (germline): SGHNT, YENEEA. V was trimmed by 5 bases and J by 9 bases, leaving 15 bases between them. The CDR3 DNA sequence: TGTGCCAGCAGCACGCCCCGCCTGGAAACGCAGTATTTT. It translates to CASSTPRLETQYF.

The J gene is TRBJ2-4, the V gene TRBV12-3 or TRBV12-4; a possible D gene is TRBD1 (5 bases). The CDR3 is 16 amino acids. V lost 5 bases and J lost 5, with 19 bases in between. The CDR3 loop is CASSEHSPTGENIQYF. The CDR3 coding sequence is TGTGCCAGCAGTGAACACAGCCCCACAGGTGAAAACATTCAGTACTTC.